Sequencing of this T cell receptor (beta chain) was carried out in a study of human T cells and chemical hapten exposure. This clonotype was seen only a few times. The time point was: pre-sensitization, week 0. Sample treatment: therapeutic diphenylcyclopropenone sensitization with weekly scalp DPC. TCRdb re-analysed the RACE reads in MiXCR, keeping a single row per CDR3 protein. The sample has about 350,000 distinct CDR3 sequences, approximately 5.8% seen once. The CDR3 contains 15 residues. Trimming took 5 bases from V and 0 from J, leaving 13 bases between them. The germline V gene has CDR1 SEHNR and CDR2 FQNEAQ (reference sequence).

The chain carries TRBV7-9 and TRBJ1-1; D possibly corresponds to TRBD1 (5 bases). The source of this sequence is a woman under 30 with alopecia areata. Some clones in this sample may be carry-over from other donors' samples. The sequencing used whole blood, collected in connection with sensitization to the hapten diphenylcyclopropenone (DPC). DNA for the CDR3: TGTGCCAGCAGCAGGCGGGACGGTATGAACACTGAAGCTTTCTTT. Its translation: CASSRRDGMNTEAFF.